The rows below give T cell receptor beta chains drawn from one sample of a study of T cell responses to AZD1222 COVID-19 vaccine. Measured with immunoSEQ multiplex PCR; TCRdb has only the in-frame clones, and not every one. The data show about 160,000 clones, with roughly nine tenths seen just once and 4% to 5.5% held by the top ten. Sample: peripheral blood, taken on day 0 of MenACWY control vaccination. The receptors shown here come from an adult in good health. The CDR3 runs from the conserved cysteine through the conserved F or W. The D gene is left open where the match is weak. Only some rows state a clone size, as once, few, many or a class for expanded clones.

cdr3_aa	cdr3_nt	clone_size	v_call	j_call	d_call
CASSTSQGARGYTF	-	-	TRBV27	TRBJ1-2	-
CASSVAANHNTGELFF	TGTGCCAGCAGCGTAGCGGCTAACCATAACACCGGGGAGCTGTTTTTT	-	TRBV9	TRBJ2-2	-
CASSQLGSGVNYGYTF	TGCGCCAGCAGCCAGTTAGGGTCAGGTGTTAACTATGGCTACACCTTC	-	TRBV4-1	TRBJ1-2	-
CASSQGLAVTYNEQFF	TGCGCCAGCAGCCAGGGCCTGGCGGTGACCTACAATGAGCAGTTCTTC	-	TRBV4-3	TRBJ2-1	-
CASSYKGHIYNEQFF	TGTGCCAGCAGTTATAAGGGACACATATACAATGAGCAGTTCTTC	-	TRBV6-5	TRBJ2-1	-
CASTSGSSYEQYF	TGTGCCAGTACCTCGGGCAGTTCCTACGAGCAGTACTTC	-	TRBV25-1	TRBJ2-7	-
CASGFGAGGWNEQFF	TGTGCTAGTGGTTTTGGAGCGGGAGGGTGGAATGAGCAGTTCTTC	-	TRBV12-5	TRBJ2-1	TRBD2
CASSEGGKNTEAFF	TGTGCCAGCAGTGAAGGGGGAAAGAACACTGAAGCTTTCTTT	-	TRBV6-1	TRBJ1-1	-
CATSPGRETQYF	TGTGCCACCAGCCCTGGTCGGGAGACCCAGTACTTC	-	TRBV15	TRBJ2-5	-
CASSIGTGGQETQYF	TGTGCCAGTAGTATAGGGACAGGGGGCCAAGAGACCCAGTACTTC	-	TRBV19	TRBJ2-5	TRBD1
CASSGYDRAGANVLTF	TGTGCCAGCAGCGGATACGACAGGGCCGGGGCCAACGTCCTGACTTTC	-	TRBV14	TRBJ2-6	TRBD1
CASSGGSTGKAQPQHF	TGTGCCAGCAGTGGGGGGTCGACAGGGAAGGCGCAGCCCCAGCATTTT	-	TRBV25-1	TRBJ1-5	TRBD1
CASSQGQGATGELFF	TGTGCCAGCAGCCAAGGACAGGGGGCCACCGGGGAGCTGTTTTTT	-	TRBV3-1/TRBV3-2	TRBJ2-2	TRBD1
CASSPGQGEMNTEAFF	TGTGCCAGCTCACCAGGGCAGGGGGAGATGAACACTGAAGCTTTCTTT	-	TRBV18	TRBJ1-1	TRBD1
CASSVKGNTEAFF	TGTGCCAGCAGCGTTAAGGGGAACACTGAAGCTTTCTTT	-	TRBV7-2	TRBJ1-1	-
CASSSGPTASENEQFF	TGTGCCAGCAGTTCCGGGCCGACGGCGTCGGAGAATGAGCAGTTCTTC	-	TRBV27	TRBJ2-1	-
CASSFTTGAGNTIYF	TGTGCCAGCAGTTTCACGACAGGAGCGGGAAACACCATATATTTT	-	TRBV27	TRBJ1-3	-
CASSPRGLGDETQYF	TGTGCCAGCAGCCCGCGGGGTCTAGGGGATGAGACCCAGTACTTC	once	TRBV7-3	TRBJ2-5	-
CAWGRHEQYF	TGTGCCTGGGGCCGACACGAGCAGTACTTC	once	TRBV30	TRBJ2-7	-
CASSTATGLGEQYF	TGTGCCAGTAGTACAGCCACGGGCTTAGGTGAGCAGTACTTC	-	TRBV19	TRBJ2-7	-
CSVEVSPGTGIGGYTF	TGCAGCGTTGAAGTCTCTCCCGGGACAGGGATCGGAGGCTACACCTTC	-	TRBV29-1	TRBJ1-2	TRBD1
CASSLVPTGEQFF	TGTGCCAGCAGCTTAGTACCGACTGGTGAGCAGTTCTTC	-	TRBV11-3	TRBJ2-1	-
CASSLAPLAGGQDTQYF	TGCGCCAGCAGCTTGGCCCCCCTAGCGGGAGGACAGGATACGCAGTATTTT	-	TRBV5-1	TRBJ2-3	TRBD2
CASSQGPNAGGYTF	TGCGCCAGCAGCCAAGGCCCGAATGCGGGAGGCTACACCTTC	-	TRBV4-1	TRBJ1-2	-
CASSLRSQGSYEQYF	TGTGCCAGCAGCTTGAGGTCGCAGGGTTCCTACGAGCAGTACTTC	-	TRBV5-4	TRBJ2-7	-
CASSEGNNYGYTF	TGTGCCAGCAGCGAGGGGAACAACTATGGCTACACCTTC	-	TRBV11-3	TRBJ1-2	-
CSVPTAYNEQFF	TGCAGCGTCCCGACAGCCTACAATGAGCAGTTCTTC	-	TRBV29-1	TRBJ2-1	-
CASSIGSTADQPQHF	TGTGCCAGTAGTATAGGGTCGACAGCGGATCAGCCCCAGCATTTT	-	TRBV19	TRBJ1-5	-
CASSVVGTGLMNTEAFF	TGTGCCAGCAGCGTAGTGGGGACGGGGCTCATGAACACTGAAGCTTTCTTT	-	TRBV9	TRBJ1-1	-
CSGRQWENTEAFF	TGCAGCGGTCGACAGTGGGAGAACACTGAAGCTTTCTTT	once	TRBV29-1	TRBJ1-1	-
CASSLANERAFKNIQYF	TGTGCCAGCAGCTTAGCTAATGAGCGGGCCTTCAAAAACATTCAGTACTTC	-	TRBV7-2	TRBJ2-4	-
CASSLPPFYEQYF	TGTGCCAGCAGCCTACCCCCCTTTTACGAGCAGTACTTC	-	TRBV11-2	TRBJ2-7	-
CASSELGVTSNQPQHF	TGTGCCAGCAGTGAATTAGGAGTTACCAGCAATCAGCCCCAGCATTTT	-	TRBV2	TRBJ1-5	-
CASSGDNYGYTF	TGTGCCAGCTCAGGGGATAACTATGGCTACACCTTC	-	TRBV2	TRBJ1-2	-
CASSPRRGSGNTIYF	TGTGCCAGTAGTCCCCGTAGAGGCTCTGGAAACACCATATATTTT	-	TRBV19	TRBJ1-3	-
CATSSGGSTGGEQYF	TGTGCCACTTCGTCTGGCGGGAGCACAGGAGGCGAGCAGTACTTC	-	TRBV24-1	TRBJ2-7	TRBD2
CASSLSLRDEQYF	TGTGCCAGCAGTTTATCCCTGCGGGACGAGCAGTACTTC	-	TRBV27	TRBJ2-7	-
CASSQQGAPNTGELFF	TGTGCCAGCAGCCAACAGGGGGCTCCGAACACCGGGGAGCTGTTTTTT	few	TRBV3-1/TRBV3-2	TRBJ2-2	TRBD1
CASSQSFGGLPHAGELFF	TGTGCCAGCAGCCAGTCGTTCGGTGGCCTTCCTCACGCCGGGGAGCTGTTTTTT	-	TRBV7-2	TRBJ2-2	-
CASSLGRDTFSYNEQFF	TGTGCCAGCAGCTTAGGAAGGGACACTTTCTCCTACAATGAGCAGTTCTTC	-	TRBV7-2	TRBJ2-1	-
CASKASGSYEQYF	TGTGCCAGCAAGGCTAGCGGGAGTTACGAGCAGTACTTC	-	TRBV6-5	TRBJ2-7	TRBD2
CSASQGFEDSPLHF	TGCAGTGCTAGTCAGGGTTTCGAGGATTCACCCCTCCACTTT	-	TRBV20-1	TRBJ1-6	-
CASSQLDTNTEAFF	TGTGCCAGCAGCCAACTCGACACGAACACTGAAGCTTTCTTT	few	TRBV3-1/TRBV3-2	TRBJ1-1	-
CATRQGPNEKLFF	TGTGCCACTAGACAGGGGCCGAATGAAAAACTGTTTTTT	-	TRBV10-3	TRBJ1-4	TRBD1
CATSDPGQYGNNEQFF	TGTGCCACCAGTGATCCCGGACAGTACGGGAACAATGAGCAGTTCTTC	once	TRBV24-1	TRBJ2-1	-
CASSIKGARAIGGEQYF	TGTGCCAGCAGTATCAAGGGGGCTAGGGCCATAGGGGGCGAGCAGTACTTC	-	TRBV28	TRBJ2-7	TRBD1
CACVAGGSTDTQYF	TGTGCCTGCGTAGCGGGAGGGAGCACAGATACGCAGTATTTT	-	TRBV30	TRBJ2-3	TRBD2
CASSQVGANTGELFF	TGTGCCAGCAGCCAAGTTGGGGCGAACACCGGGGAGCTGTTTTTT	-	TRBV3-1/TRBV3-2	TRBJ2-2	-
CASSYSTGREQFF	TGTGCCAGCAGTTACTCCACGGGACGTGAGCAGTTCTTC	-	TRBV6-5	TRBJ2-1	-
CAISEANRDTEAFF	TGTGCCATCAGTGAAGCGAATCGTGATACTGAAGCTTTCTTT	once	TRBV10-3	TRBJ1-1	-
CASSWGVLNTEAFF	TGTGCCAGCAGCTGGGGAGTCCTGAACACTGAAGCTTTCTTT	-	TRBV7-8	TRBJ1-1	-
CASSPTPDSAYEQYF	TGTGCCAGCAGCCCGACCCCGGACAGCGCCTACGAGCAGTACTTC	once	TRBV3-1/TRBV3-2	TRBJ2-7	-
CASSLSRDTEAFF	TGTGCCAGCAGTTTAAGTCGGGACACTGAAGCTTTCTTT	-	TRBV12-3/TRBV12-4	TRBJ1-1	-
CASSMTGNTEAFF	TGTGCCAGTAGTATGACAGGCAACACTGAAGCTTTCTTT	once	TRBV19	TRBJ1-1	-
CASRISGNTDTQYF	TGTGCCAGCAGAATTAGCGGTAACACAGATACGCAGTATTTT	once	TRBV2	TRBJ2-3	-
CASSPRDPRYEQYF	TGTGCCAGCAGCCCCCGGGACCCACGCTACGAGCAGTACTTC	-	TRBV7-2	TRBJ2-7	-
CASSTQRVWGSGANVLTF	TGTGCCAGCAGCACTCAAAGAGTGTGGGGCTCTGGGGCCAACGTCCTGACTTTC	once	TRBV7-9	TRBJ2-6	-
CASSDPGGGNEQFF	TGTGCCAGCAGCGATCCGGGAGGGGGGAATGAGCAGTTCTTC	-	TRBV9	TRBJ2-1	TRBD2
CASSLDRGREKLFF	TGTGCCAGCAGTCTTGACAGGGGACGGGAAAAACTGTTTTTT	-	TRBV28	TRBJ1-4	TRBD1